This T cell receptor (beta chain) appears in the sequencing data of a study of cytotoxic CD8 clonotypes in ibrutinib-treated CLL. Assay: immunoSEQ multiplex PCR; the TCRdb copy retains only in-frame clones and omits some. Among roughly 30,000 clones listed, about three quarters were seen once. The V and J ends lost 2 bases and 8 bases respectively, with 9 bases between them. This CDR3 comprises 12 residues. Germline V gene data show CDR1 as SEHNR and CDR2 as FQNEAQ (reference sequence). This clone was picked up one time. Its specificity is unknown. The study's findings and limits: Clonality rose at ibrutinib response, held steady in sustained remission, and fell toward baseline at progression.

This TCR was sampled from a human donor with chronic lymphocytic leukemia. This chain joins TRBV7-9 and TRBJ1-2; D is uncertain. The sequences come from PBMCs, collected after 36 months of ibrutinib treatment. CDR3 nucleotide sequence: TGTGCCAGCAGCTTAAACGTGGACGGCTACACCTTC. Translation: CASSLNVDGYTF.